Listed below are T cell receptor beta chains from one sample, sequenced in a study of technical replicates of blood from four donors. Method: immunoSEQ multiplex PCR; TCRdb's copy keeps in-frame clones and lacks some. The table has about 59,000 clones, about 93% seen once; the top ten hold under 5.5%. The sequenced sample consisted of PBMCs. The receptors originated from a human donor in good health. Some clones in this sample may be carry-over from other donors' samples. The CDR3 runs from the conserved cysteine through the conserved F or W. D genes are given only for firm matches. Clone size is shown for a subset of rows, as once, few, many or a class of expanded clone.

j_call: TRBJ2-6; v_call: TRBV7-8; clone_size: -; d_call: -; cdr3_nt: TGTGCCAGCAGCATGGGACTTTCTGGGGCCAACGTCCTGACTTTC; cdr3_aa: CASSMGLSGANVLTF
j_call: TRBJ2-5; v_call: TRBV5-4; clone_size: -; d_call: -; cdr3_nt: TGTGCCAGCAGCTTGGCCGGCACTAGACAAGAGACCCAGTACTTC; cdr3_aa: CASSLAGTRQETQYF
j_call: TRBJ1-1; v_call: TRBV6-4; clone_size: -; d_call: -; cdr3_nt: TGTGCCAGCAGTTCAGTAATGAACACTGAAGCTTTCTTT; cdr3_aa: CASSSVMNTEAFF
j_call: TRBJ2-1; v_call: TRBV4-1; clone_size: -; d_call: TRBD2; cdr3_nt: TGCGCCAGCAGCCAAGGGCCTGGGACTAGCGGGGGAAGTGAGCAGTTCTTC; cdr3_aa: CASSQGPGTSGGSEQFF
j_call: TRBJ1-5; v_call: TRBV18; clone_size: -; d_call: TRBD1; cdr3_nt: TGTGCCAGCTCACCGTCCCAGGGGGGTCAGCCCCAGCATTTT; cdr3_aa: CASSPSQGGQPQHF
j_call: TRBJ1-2; v_call: TRBV30; clone_size: -; d_call: -; cdr3_nt: TGTGCCTGGGCTACAGGGTTTAGTGGCTATGGCTACACCTTC; cdr3_aa: CAWATGFSGYGYTF
j_call: TRBJ1-5; v_call: TRBV2; clone_size: once; d_call: TRBD1; cdr3_nt: TGTGCCAGCCGGGACAGGGGTTTATATCAGCCCCAGCATTTT; cdr3_aa: CASRDRGLYQPQHF
j_call: TRBJ2-5; v_call: TRBV25-1; clone_size: -; d_call: TRBD2; cdr3_nt: TGTGCCAGCAGTAAGGGACTAGGTTCTGGGGAGACCCAGTACTTC; cdr3_aa: CASSKGLGSGETQYF
j_call: TRBJ2-7; v_call: TRBV7-8; clone_size: -; d_call: TRBD2; cdr3_nt: TGTGCCAGCAGCTTAGCGAGCCTAGCGGGAGCCCACGAGCAGTACTTC; cdr3_aa: CASSLASLAGAHEQYF
j_call: TRBJ2-4; v_call: TRBV29-1; clone_size: -; d_call: -; cdr3_nt: TGCAGCGTTAGCGACAGGTCCAAAAACATTCAGTACTTC; cdr3_aa: CSVSDRSKNIQYF
j_call: TRBJ2-7; v_call: TRBV6-5; clone_size: -; d_call: -; cdr3_nt: TGTGCCAGCAGTTTCCGACGGGGTCCTGCCTACGAGCAGTACTTC; cdr3_aa: CASSFRRGPAYEQYF
j_call: TRBJ2-3; v_call: TRBV21-1; clone_size: -; d_call: -; cdr3_nt: TGTGCCAGCAGCAAAGACGGCGAGGTCGATACTTCGTATTTT; cdr3_aa: CASSKDGEVDTSYF
j_call: TRBJ1-2; v_call: TRBV7-9; clone_size: -; d_call: TRBD1; cdr3_nt: TGTGCCAGCAGCGTTAACAGGGGAAACTATGGCTACACCTTC; cdr3_aa: CASSVNRGNYGYTF
j_call: TRBJ2-5; v_call: TRBV19; clone_size: -; d_call: TRBD2; cdr3_nt: TGTGCCAGTAGACCGGGACTAGCGGGAGAGGGCCCCTACTTC; cdr3_aa: CASRPGLAGEGPYF
j_call: TRBJ2-2; v_call: TRBV5-1; clone_size: -; d_call: -; cdr3_nt: TGCGCCAGCAGCTTGATTGTTAGCGGAAACACCGGGGAGCTGTTTTTT; cdr3_aa: CASSLIVSGNTGELFF
j_call: TRBJ1-2; v_call: TRBV18; clone_size: -; d_call: TRBD1; cdr3_nt: TGTGCCAGCTCACCGATGATAACAGGGGACTATGGCTACACCTTC; cdr3_aa: CASSPMITGDYGYTF
j_call: TRBJ2-3; v_call: TRBV19; clone_size: -; d_call: -; cdr3_nt: TGTGCCAGTAGTGTGGAGAACACAGATACGCAGTATTTT; cdr3_aa: CASSVENTDTQYF
j_call: TRBJ2-2; v_call: TRBV4-2; clone_size: -; d_call: -; cdr3_nt: TGTGCCAGCAGCCAAGGGACAGGGGTTACTAGCGGGAAGGGGGAGCTGTTTTTT; cdr3_aa: CASSQGTGVTSGKGELFF
j_call: TRBJ2-7; v_call: TRBV7-2; clone_size: -; d_call: TRBD2; cdr3_nt: TGTGCCAGCAGTTCCTTGGGGGGGAGTGACGAGCAGTACTTC; cdr3_aa: CASSSLGGSDEQYF
j_call: TRBJ2-7; v_call: TRBV6-5; clone_size: -; d_call: TRBD2; cdr3_nt: TGTGCCAGCAGTCGGCACGCGGGAGGACCCTACGAGCAGTACTTC; cdr3_aa: CASSRHAGGPYEQYF
j_call: TRBJ1-1; v_call: TRBV11-3; clone_size: -; d_call: -; cdr3_nt: TGTGCCAGCAGCTTTGATAGTTCCACTGAAGCTTTCTTT; cdr3_aa: CASSFDSSTEAFF
j_call: TRBJ1-6; v_call: TRBV7-9; clone_size: -; d_call: -; cdr3_nt: TGTGCCAGCAGCTTAGGCGCAGGGTATACGGATTCACCCCTCCACTTT; cdr3_aa: CASSLGAGYTDSPLHF
j_call: TRBJ2-7; v_call: TRBV5-6; clone_size: -; d_call: TRBD2; cdr3_nt: TGTGCCAGCAGCAATACCGGGACTAGATACGAGCAGTACTTC; cdr3_aa: CASSNTGTRYEQYF
j_call: TRBJ2-5; v_call: TRBV2; clone_size: -; d_call: -; cdr3_nt: TGTGCCAGCAGAGGGTCCGCGGGGCAGGAGACCCAGTACTTC; cdr3_aa: CASRGSAGQETQYF
j_call: TRBJ2-5; v_call: TRBV19; clone_size: -; d_call: -; cdr3_nt: TGTGCCAGTAGTATTATCGGGGAAGAGACCCAGTACTTC; cdr3_aa: CASSIIGEETQYF
j_call: TRBJ2-5; v_call: TRBV5-4; clone_size: once; d_call: -; cdr3_nt: TGTGCCAGCAGCCCGGGATGGTCACAAGAGACCCAGTACTTC; cdr3_aa: CASSPGWSQETQYF
j_call: TRBJ1-6; v_call: TRBV4-1; clone_size: -; d_call: -; cdr3_nt: TGCGCCAGCAGCCAAGATTGGGCAGGGGTGGGCTCACCCCTCCACTTT; cdr3_aa: CASSQDWAGVGSPLHF
j_call: TRBJ2-1; v_call: TRBV5-1; clone_size: -; d_call: TRBD2; cdr3_nt: TGCGCCAGCAGCTTGGGTGGACTAGTCATTACGGGCCCCTACAATGAGCAGTTCTTC; cdr3_aa: CASSLGGLVITGPYNEQFF
j_call: TRBJ1-2; v_call: TRBV10-3; clone_size: -; d_call: TRBD1; cdr3_nt: TGTGCCACGGGACAGCAACGAGGGGACTATGGCTACACCTTC; cdr3_aa: CATGQQRGDYGYTF
j_call: TRBJ1-5; v_call: TRBV7-8; clone_size: -; d_call: -; cdr3_nt: TGTGCCAGCAGCGCTGGGCGTTTGGGCCTCGGGCCGGGGAGCAATCAGCCCCAGCATTTT; cdr3_aa: CASSAGRLGLGPGSNQPQHF
j_call: TRBJ2-2; v_call: TRBV7-7; clone_size: -; d_call: -; cdr3_nt: TGTGCCAGCAGCTCTGTGCCAGGGAACACCGGGGAGCTGTTTTTT; cdr3_aa: CASSSVPGNTGELFF
j_call: TRBJ1-6; v_call: TRBV7-2; clone_size: -; d_call: TRBD1; cdr3_nt: TGTGCCAGCAGCTTCGACAGGGGAAATTCACCCCTCCACTTT; cdr3_aa: CASSFDRGNSPLHF
j_call: TRBJ2-1; v_call: TRBV18; clone_size: -; d_call: TRBD2; cdr3_nt: TGTGCCAGCTCCCGACGGACTAGCGATCGTGAGCAGTTCTTC; cdr3_aa: CASSRRTSDREQFF